These 5 T cell receptor beta chains were all obtained from the same sample, sequenced in a study of CD8+ T cells in alopecia areata. Treatment indicated: oral pan-JAK inhibitor, 5-10 mg twice daily. RNA, once extracted, was reverse transcribed into cDNA for use as the sequencing template. Method: immunoSEQ multiplex PCR; TCRdb's copy keeps in-frame clones and lacks some. This repertoire shows about 190,000 clones, roughly 60% found once; its top ten account for around 0.92%. The source was CD4+ T cells sorted from blood, collected at week 24, from a patient treated with tofacitinib. Receptor source: a human donor with alopecia areata.

Only a few counts were recorded for this clone. The chain carries TRBV29-1 and TRBJ2-7; the D is unclear. The V gene's germline CDR1 is SQVTM and CDR2 ANQGSEA. The CDR3 has 11 residues. Trimming took 6 bases from V and 6 from J, leaving 12 bases between them. CDR3 in DNA: TGCAGCGTAGGTTCGGGTGCCGAGCAGTACTTC. Its protein product is CSVGSGAEQYF.

Remarks on this clone: In the same sample, other DNA sequences code for this CDR3. The chain carries TRBV18 and TRBJ2-6; no definite D call. Trimming stripped 3 bases from V and 4 bases from J, with 7 bases between. This CDR3 contains 14 residues. Germline V gives CDR1 KGHSH, CDR2 LQKENI. CDR3 sequence: CASSPVSGANVLTF. The CDR3 DNA reads TGTGCCAGCTCACCCGTGTCCGGGGCCAACGTCCTGACTTTC.

This clone occurred many times. J is TRBJ1-2 and V is TRBV5-6; the match to TRBD1 covers 9 bases. With 6 bases clipped from V and 4 bases from J, the junction kept 7 bases outside the gene matches. Germline V gene sequence: CDR1 SGHDT, CDR2 YYEEEE. The CDR3 is 14 amino acids. CDR3 in amino acids: CASIRQGESYGYTF. As DNA, the CDR3 is TGTGCCAGCATCAGACAGGGGGAGTCCTATGGCTACACCTTC.

V and J are TRBV5-4 and TRBJ2-6; TRBD2 agrees at 8 bases. There are 19 residues in the CDR3. Germline loops: CDR1 SGHNT, CDR2 YYREEE (reference sequence). V lost 6 bases and J lost 2; bases outside the gene matches: 16. This CDR3 is CASTIGRGGWAPGANVLTF. The CDR3 bases are TGTGCCAGCACCATAGGTCGGGGGGGATGGGCACCTGGGGCCAACGTCCTGACTTTC.

This chain links TRBV29-1 with TRBJ2-1; a possible D gene is TRBD2 (5 bases). Germline CDR1 SQVTM, CDR2 ANQGSEA. V lost 5 bases to trimming and J lost 9 bases, with 11 bases between them. The CDR3 spans 11 residues. CDR3: CSVITAVEQFF. CDR3 DNA sequence: TGCAGCGTTATCACAGCGGTTGAGCAGTTCTTC.